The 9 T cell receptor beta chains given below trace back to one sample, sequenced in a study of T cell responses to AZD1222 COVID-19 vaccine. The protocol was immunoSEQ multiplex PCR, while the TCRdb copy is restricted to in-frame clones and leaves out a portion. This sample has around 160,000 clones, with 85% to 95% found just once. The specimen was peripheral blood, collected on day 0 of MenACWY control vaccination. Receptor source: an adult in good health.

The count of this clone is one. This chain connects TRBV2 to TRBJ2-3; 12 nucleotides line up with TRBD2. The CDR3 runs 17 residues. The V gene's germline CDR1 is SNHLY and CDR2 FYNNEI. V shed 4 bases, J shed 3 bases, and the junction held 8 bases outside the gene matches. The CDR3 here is CASSATTSGGRTDTQYF. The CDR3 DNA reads TGTGCCAGCAGTGCGACGACTAGCGGGGGCCGAACAGATACGCAGTATTTT.

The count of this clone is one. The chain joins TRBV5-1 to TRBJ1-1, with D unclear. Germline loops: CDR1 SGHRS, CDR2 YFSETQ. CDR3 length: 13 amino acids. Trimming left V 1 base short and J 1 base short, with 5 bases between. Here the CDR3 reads CASSLQRNTEAFF. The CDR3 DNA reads TGCGCCAGCAGCTTGCAACGGAACACTGAAGCTTTCTTT. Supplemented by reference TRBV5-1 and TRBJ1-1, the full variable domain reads KAGVTQTPRYLIKTRGQQVTLSCSPISGHRSVSWYQQTPGQGLQFLFEYFSETQRNKGNFPGRFSGRQFSNSRSEMNVSTLELGDSALYLCASSLQRNTEAFFGQGTRLTVV.

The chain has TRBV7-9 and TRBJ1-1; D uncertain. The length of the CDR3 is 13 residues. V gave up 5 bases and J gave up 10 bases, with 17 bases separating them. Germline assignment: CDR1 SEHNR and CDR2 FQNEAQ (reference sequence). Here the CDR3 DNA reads TGTGCCAGCAGCAACCGACATTCACCGCGAGCTTTCTTT. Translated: CASSNRHSPRAFF.

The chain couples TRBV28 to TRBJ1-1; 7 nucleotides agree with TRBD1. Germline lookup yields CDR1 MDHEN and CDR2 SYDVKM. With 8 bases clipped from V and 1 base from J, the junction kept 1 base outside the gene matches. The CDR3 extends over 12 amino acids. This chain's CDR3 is CASGTANTEAFF. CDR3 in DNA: TGTGCCAGCGGGACAGCGAACACTGAAGCTTTCTTT.

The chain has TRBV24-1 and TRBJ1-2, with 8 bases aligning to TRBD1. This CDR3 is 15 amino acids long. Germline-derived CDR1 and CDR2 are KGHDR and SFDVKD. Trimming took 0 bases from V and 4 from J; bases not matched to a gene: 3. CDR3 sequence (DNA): TGTGCCACCAGTGATTTGCCAGGACAGGGCTATGGCTACACCTTC. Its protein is CATSDLPGQGYGYTF.

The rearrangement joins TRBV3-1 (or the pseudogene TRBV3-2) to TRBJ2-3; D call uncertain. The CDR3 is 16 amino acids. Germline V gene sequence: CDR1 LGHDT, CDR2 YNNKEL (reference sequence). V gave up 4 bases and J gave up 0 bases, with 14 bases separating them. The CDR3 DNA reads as TGTGCCAGCAGCCTCAACCTCCTTCCTAGCACAGATACGCAGTATTTT. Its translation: CASSLNLLPSTDTQYF.

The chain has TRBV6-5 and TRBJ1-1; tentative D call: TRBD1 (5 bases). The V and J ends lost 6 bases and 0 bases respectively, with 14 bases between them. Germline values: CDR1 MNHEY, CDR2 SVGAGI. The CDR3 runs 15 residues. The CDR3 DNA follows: TGTGCCAGCAGCGAGACCGGGACTGTGAACACTGAAGCTTTCTTT. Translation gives CASSETGTVNTEAFF.

This CDR3 reads CASSQGGDSGKAFF. In nucleotides, the CDR3 is TGTGCCAGCAGCCAAGGTGGAGATTCCGGCAAAGCTTTCTTT. The chain uses TRBV14 and TRBJ1-1; D is uncertain. Trimming pared 1 base from V and 9 bases from J, leaving 15 bases between. CDR3 length equals 14 residues. CDR1 SGHDN and CDR2 FVKESK come from the germline V gene. Complete variable domain (other parts from reference TRBV14 and TRBJ1-1): EAGVTQFPSHSVIEKGQTVTLRCDPISGHDNLYWYRRVMGKEIKFLLHFVKESKQDESGMPNNRFLAERTGGTYSTLKVQPAELEDSGVYFCASSQGGDSGKAFFGQGTRLTVV.

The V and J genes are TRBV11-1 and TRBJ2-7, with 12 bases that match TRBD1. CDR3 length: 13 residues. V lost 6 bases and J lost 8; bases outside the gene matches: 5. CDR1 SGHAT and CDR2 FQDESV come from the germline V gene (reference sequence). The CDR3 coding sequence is TGTGCCAGCAGTTCCGGGACAGGGGGCAAGCAGTACTTC. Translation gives CASSSGTGGKQYF.